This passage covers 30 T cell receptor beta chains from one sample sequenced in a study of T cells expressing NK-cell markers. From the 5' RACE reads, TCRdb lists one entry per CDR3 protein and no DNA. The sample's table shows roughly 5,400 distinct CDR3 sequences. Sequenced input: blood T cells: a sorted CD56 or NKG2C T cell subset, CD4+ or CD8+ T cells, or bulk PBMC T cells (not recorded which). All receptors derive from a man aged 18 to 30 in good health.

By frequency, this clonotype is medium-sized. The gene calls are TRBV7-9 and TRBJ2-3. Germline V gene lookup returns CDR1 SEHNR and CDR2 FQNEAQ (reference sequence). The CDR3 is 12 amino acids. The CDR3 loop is CASSLRLDTQYF.

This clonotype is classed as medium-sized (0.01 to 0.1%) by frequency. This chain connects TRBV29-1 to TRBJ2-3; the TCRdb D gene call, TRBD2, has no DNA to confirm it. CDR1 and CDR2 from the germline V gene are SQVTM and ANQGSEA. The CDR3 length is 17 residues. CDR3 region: CSVETPRGGRRTDTQYF.

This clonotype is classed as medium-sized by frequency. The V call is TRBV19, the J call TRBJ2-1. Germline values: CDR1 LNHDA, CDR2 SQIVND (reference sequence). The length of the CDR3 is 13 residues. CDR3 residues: CASSIGARNEQFF.

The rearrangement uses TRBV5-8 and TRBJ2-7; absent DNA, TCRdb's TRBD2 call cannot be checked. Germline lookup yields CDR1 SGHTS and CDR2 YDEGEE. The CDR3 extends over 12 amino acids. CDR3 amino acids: CASSWRGMEQYF.

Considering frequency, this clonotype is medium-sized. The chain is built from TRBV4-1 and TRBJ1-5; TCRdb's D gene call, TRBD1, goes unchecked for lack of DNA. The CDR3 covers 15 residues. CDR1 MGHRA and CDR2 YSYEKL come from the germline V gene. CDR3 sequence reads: CASSQVGITNQPQHF.

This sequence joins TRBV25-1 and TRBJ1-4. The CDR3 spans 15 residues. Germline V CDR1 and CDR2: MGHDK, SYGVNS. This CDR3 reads CASSDLRTANEKLFF.

CDR3 sequence reads: CASSADATNEKLFF. V is TRBV9 and J is TRBJ1-4. CDR1 is SGDLS, CDR2 YYNGEE, per germline. The CDR3 covers 14 residues.

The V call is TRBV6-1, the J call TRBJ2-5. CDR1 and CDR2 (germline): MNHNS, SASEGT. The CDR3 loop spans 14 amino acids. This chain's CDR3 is CASSEAGFQETQYF.

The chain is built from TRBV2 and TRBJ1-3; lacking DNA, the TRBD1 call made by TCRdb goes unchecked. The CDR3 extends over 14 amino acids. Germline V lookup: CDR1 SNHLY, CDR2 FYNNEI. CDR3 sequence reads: CASSVKTGAVTIYF.

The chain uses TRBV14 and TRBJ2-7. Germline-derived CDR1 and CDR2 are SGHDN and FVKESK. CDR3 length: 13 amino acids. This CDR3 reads CASREDLSYEQYF. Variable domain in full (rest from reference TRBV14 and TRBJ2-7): EAGVTQFPSHSVIEKGQTVTLRCDPISGHDNLYWYRRVMGKEIKFLLHFVKESKQDESGMPNNRFLAERTGGTYSTLKVQPAELEDSGVYFCASREDLSYEQYFGPGTRLTVT.

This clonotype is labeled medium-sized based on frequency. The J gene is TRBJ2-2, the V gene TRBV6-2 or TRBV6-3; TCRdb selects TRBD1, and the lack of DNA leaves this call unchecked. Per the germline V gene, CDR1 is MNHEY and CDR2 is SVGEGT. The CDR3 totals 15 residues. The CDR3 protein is CASSRPGGVAGELFF.

The CDR3 spells CASGPTGSSYNEQFF. This sequence joins TRBV27 and TRBJ2-1. The CDR3 covers 15 residues. The germline gives CDR1 MNHEY, CDR2 SMNVEV (reference sequence).

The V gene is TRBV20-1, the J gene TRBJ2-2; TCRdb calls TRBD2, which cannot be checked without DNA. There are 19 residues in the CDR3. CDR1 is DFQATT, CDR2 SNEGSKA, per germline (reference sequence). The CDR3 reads CSARDVVGLAGEGTGELFF.

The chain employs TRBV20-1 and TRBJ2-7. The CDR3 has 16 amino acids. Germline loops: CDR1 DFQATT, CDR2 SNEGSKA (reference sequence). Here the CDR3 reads CSARGRVDGSSYEQYF.

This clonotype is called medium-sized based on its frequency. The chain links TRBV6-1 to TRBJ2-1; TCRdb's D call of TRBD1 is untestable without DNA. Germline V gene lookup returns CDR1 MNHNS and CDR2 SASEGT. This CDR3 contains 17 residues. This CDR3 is CASSVYPGVGSYNEQFF.

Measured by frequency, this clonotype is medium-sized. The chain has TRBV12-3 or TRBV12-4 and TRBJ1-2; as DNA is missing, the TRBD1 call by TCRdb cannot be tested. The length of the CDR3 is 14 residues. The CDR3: CASSARGGLYGYTF.

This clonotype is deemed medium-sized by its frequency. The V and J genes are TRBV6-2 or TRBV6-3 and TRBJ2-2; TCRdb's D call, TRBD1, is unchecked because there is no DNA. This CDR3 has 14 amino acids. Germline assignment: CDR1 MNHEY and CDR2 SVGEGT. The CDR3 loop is CASSKGGPHGELFF.

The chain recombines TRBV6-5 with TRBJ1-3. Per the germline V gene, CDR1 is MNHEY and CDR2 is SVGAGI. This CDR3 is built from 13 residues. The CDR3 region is CASSYSPGNTIYF.

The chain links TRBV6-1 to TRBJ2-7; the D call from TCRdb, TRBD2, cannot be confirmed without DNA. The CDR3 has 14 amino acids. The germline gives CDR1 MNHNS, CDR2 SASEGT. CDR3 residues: CASRRTSGSYEQYF.

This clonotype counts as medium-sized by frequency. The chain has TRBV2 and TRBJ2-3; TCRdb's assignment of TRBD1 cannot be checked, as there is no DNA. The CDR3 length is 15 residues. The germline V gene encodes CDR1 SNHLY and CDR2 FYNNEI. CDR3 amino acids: CASSESQGMADTQYF. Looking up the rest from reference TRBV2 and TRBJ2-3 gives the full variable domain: EPEVTQTPSHQVTQMGQEVILRCVPISNHLYFYWYRQILGQKVEFLVSFYNNEISEKSEIFDDQFSVERPDGSNFTLKIRSTKLEDSAMYFCASSESQGMADTQYFGPGTRLTVL.

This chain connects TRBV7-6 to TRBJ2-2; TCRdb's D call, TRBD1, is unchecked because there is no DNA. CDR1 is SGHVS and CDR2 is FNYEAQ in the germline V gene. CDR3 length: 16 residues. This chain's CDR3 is CASSLRGGPNTGELFF.

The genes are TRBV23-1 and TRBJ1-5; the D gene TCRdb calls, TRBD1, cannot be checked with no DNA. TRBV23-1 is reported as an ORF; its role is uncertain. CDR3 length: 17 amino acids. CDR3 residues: CASKGRLPRVGNQPQHF.

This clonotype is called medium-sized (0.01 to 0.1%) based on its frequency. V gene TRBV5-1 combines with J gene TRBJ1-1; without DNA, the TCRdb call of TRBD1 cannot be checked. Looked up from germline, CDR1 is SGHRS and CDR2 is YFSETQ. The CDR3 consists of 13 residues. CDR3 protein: CASSLEGRGLAFF.

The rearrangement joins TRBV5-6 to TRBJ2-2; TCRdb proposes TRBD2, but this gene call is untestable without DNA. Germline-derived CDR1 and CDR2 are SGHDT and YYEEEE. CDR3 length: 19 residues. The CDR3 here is CASSLVPGLAGGYTGELFF.

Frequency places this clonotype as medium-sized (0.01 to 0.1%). CDR3 sequence reads: CASSLAGTSGYNEQFF. The rearrangement links TRBV28 to TRBJ2-1; TCRdb's D call, TRBD2, is unchecked because there is no DNA. This CDR3 is 16 amino acids long. Germline lookup yields CDR1 MDHEN and CDR2 SYDVKM.

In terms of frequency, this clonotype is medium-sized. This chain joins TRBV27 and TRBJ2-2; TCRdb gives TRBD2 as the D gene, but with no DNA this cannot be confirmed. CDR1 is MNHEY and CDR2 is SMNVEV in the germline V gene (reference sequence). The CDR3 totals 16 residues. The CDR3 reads CASSWSGRSSTGELFF.

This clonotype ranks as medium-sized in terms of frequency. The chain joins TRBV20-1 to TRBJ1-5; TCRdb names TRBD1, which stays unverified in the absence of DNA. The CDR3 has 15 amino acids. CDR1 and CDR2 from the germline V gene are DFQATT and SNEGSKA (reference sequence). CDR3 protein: CSAKKPGQPNQPQHF.

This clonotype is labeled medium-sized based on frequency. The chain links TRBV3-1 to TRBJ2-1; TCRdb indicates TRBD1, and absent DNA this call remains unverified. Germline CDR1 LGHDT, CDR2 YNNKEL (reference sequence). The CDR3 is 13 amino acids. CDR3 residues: CASSPGTDAEQFF.

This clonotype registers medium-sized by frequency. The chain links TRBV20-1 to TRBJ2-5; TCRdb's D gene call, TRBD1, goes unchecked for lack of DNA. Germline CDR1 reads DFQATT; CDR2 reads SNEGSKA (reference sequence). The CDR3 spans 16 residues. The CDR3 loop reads CSAGGGTGLALETQYF.

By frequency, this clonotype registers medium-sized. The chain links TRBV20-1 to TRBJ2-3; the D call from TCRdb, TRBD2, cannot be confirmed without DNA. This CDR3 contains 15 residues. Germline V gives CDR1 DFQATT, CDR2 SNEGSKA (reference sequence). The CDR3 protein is CSARDGGRVTDTQYF.